The rows below give T cell receptor beta chains drawn from one sample of a study of CD8 T cells in Susac syndrome. One entry per CDR3 protein results from TCRdb running MiXCR on the immunoSEQ multiplex PCR reads. The sample has 140,000 or so distinct CDR3 sequences; approximately 95% are singletons. Input material: CD4+ T cells from PBMCs. These receptors came from a human donor with Susac syndrome. Each CDR3 is given with its conserved first and last residue. Fields, in order: clone size, V gene, D gene, J gene, CDR3 protein. The D gene is left open where the match is weak. A row's size may be missing; if present it is once, few, many or a size class.

clone size: -; V gene: TRBV2; D gene: TRBD1; J gene: TRBJ1-1; CDR3 protein: CASRAKSGGTFTEAFF
clone size: -; V gene: TRBV29-1; D gene: -; J gene: TRBJ2-3; CDR3 protein: CSARVGSGNTDTQYF
clone size: -; V gene: TRBV4-2; D gene: -; J gene: TRBJ1-2; CDR3 protein: CASSQDPGTPYGYTF
clone size: -; V gene: TRBV10-2; D gene: -; J gene: TRBJ1-1; CDR3 protein: CASRFNTGSEAFF
clone size: -; V gene: TRBV7-8; D gene: -; J gene: TRBJ2-5; CDR3 protein: CASRQGRGETQYF
clone size: once; V gene: TRBV3-1; D gene: TRBD1; J gene: TRBJ1-5; CDR3 protein: CASSQGGGRGQPQHF
clone size: -; V gene: TRBV7-9; D gene: -; J gene: TRBJ1-2; CDR3 protein: CASSLGAGRTYGYTF
clone size: -; V gene: TRBV28; D gene: -; J gene: TRBJ2-7; CDR3 protein: CASSLSLWGSYEQYF
clone size: -; V gene: TRBV20-1; D gene: TRBD2; J gene: TRBJ2-7; CDR3 protein: CSAQRTSGTAYEQYF
clone size: once; V gene: TRBV13; D gene: -; J gene: TRBJ2-6; CDR3 protein: CASSPRRSGANVLTF
clone size: -; V gene: TRBV19; D gene: -; J gene: TRBJ1-1; CDR3 protein: CASRGRIEAFF
clone size: -; V gene: TRBV14; D gene: -; J gene: TRBJ2-1; CDR3 protein: CASSQNLEGQFF
clone size: -; V gene: TRBV20-1; D gene: TRBD1; J gene: TRBJ1-1; CDR3 protein: CSARDPGQGNTEAFF
clone size: once; V gene: TRBV28; D gene: -; J gene: TRBJ2-7; CDR3 protein: CASSSPSSGLDEQYF
clone size: -; V gene: TRBV25-1; D gene: TRBD1; J gene: TRBJ1-5; CDR3 protein: CASSDGTGRSSQPQHF
clone size: -; V gene: TRBV12-3/TRBV12-4; D gene: TRBD1; J gene: TRBJ1-5; CDR3 protein: CASRLDRGEEHF
clone size: -; V gene: TRBV29-1; D gene: -; J gene: TRBJ1-5; CDR3 protein: CSVSTQADEPQHF
clone size: -; V gene: TRBV5-1; D gene: -; J gene: TRBJ2-7; CDR3 protein: CASSTTHSPYEQYF
clone size: -; V gene: TRBV15; D gene: -; J gene: TRBJ1-1; CDR3 protein: CATSRGRVYEAFF
clone size: -; V gene: TRBV28; D gene: -; J gene: TRBJ1-3; CDR3 protein: CATNRDFNSGNTIYF
clone size: -; V gene: TRBV29-1; D gene: TRBD1; J gene: TRBJ1-1; CDR3 protein: CSVGDRVAFF
clone size: -; V gene: TRBV27; D gene: -; J gene: TRBJ2-7; CDR3 protein: CASSFEGPGEQYF
clone size: -; V gene: TRBV6-5; D gene: -; J gene: TRBJ1-2; CDR3 protein: CASTNSGLYGYTF
clone size: -; V gene: TRBV20-1; D gene: -; J gene: TRBJ2-3; CDR3 protein: CSGKDTDTQYF
clone size: -; V gene: TRBV14; D gene: -; J gene: TRBJ1-2; CDR3 protein: CASSPGSLFNYGYTF
clone size: -; V gene: TRBV21-1; D gene: -; J gene: TRBJ2-5; CDR3 protein: CASSKTPRTGSVETQYF
clone size: -; V gene: TRBV6-5; D gene: -; J gene: TRBJ2-7; CDR3 protein: CASHSPYEQYF
clone size: -; V gene: TRBV20-1; D gene: -; J gene: TRBJ2-7; CDR3 protein: CSARDLAGNGYEQYF
clone size: -; V gene: TRBV20-1; D gene: -; J gene: TRBJ2-3; CDR3 protein: CSALRGATDTQYF
clone size: -; V gene: TRBV29-1; D gene: TRBD1; J gene: TRBJ1-1; CDR3 protein: CSASTGFSFF
clone size: -; V gene: TRBV5-6; D gene: -; J gene: TRBJ2-7; CDR3 protein: CASSGRFVSYEQYF
clone size: -; V gene: TRBV20-1; D gene: -; J gene: TRBJ2-1; CDR3 protein: CSASPNNEQFF
clone size: once; V gene: TRBV4-1; D gene: TRBD1; J gene: TRBJ1-1; CDR3 protein: CASSRPDRQNTEAFF
clone size: -; V gene: TRBV6-1; D gene: -; J gene: TRBJ2-5; CDR3 protein: CASSMDFAETQYF
clone size: -; V gene: TRBV25-1; D gene: -; J gene: TRBJ1-6; CDR3 protein: CASSGLQKSPLHF
clone size: -; V gene: TRBV2; D gene: -; J gene: TRBJ1-6; CDR3 protein: CASRPENSPLHF
clone size: few; V gene: TRBV7-9; D gene: -; J gene: TRBJ2-5; CDR3 protein: CASSERGRETQYF
clone size: -; V gene: TRBV12-3/TRBV12-4; D gene: -; J gene: TRBJ2-6; CDR3 protein: CASSFQGAGANVLTF
clone size: -; V gene: TRBV20-1; D gene: -; J gene: TRBJ2-7; CDR3 protein: CSASGGFTGSSYEQYF
clone size: -; V gene: TRBV18; D gene: -; J gene: TRBJ2-5; CDR3 protein: CASSTVLGKETQYF
clone size: -; V gene: TRBV20-1; D gene: TRBD1; J gene: TRBJ1-5; CDR3 protein: CSAGVIGTGDNQPQHF
clone size: -; V gene: TRBV3-1; D gene: TRBD2; J gene: TRBJ2-1; CDR3 protein: CASSQAGGDEQFF
clone size: -; V gene: TRBV3-1; D gene: TRBD1; J gene: TRBJ1-2; CDR3 protein: CASSQGRTGGSGYTF
clone size: -; V gene: TRBV15; D gene: TRBD2; J gene: TRBJ2-7; CDR3 protein: CATSRGGSSGATAQYF
clone size: once; V gene: TRBV20-1; D gene: TRBD2; J gene: TRBJ2-5; CDR3 protein: CSAPSGGGLMETQYF
clone size: -; V gene: TRBV20-1; D gene: -; J gene: TRBJ1-1; CDR3 protein: CSAPGGTTEAFF
clone size: -; V gene: TRBV6-5; D gene: -; J gene: TRBJ2-3; CDR3 protein: CASTPRRTDTQYF
clone size: -; V gene: TRBV19; D gene: -; J gene: TRBJ1-5; CDR3 protein: CASNRQEGLQNQPQHF
clone size: -; V gene: TRBV12-3/TRBV12-4; D gene: TRBD1; J gene: TRBJ2-7; CDR3 protein: CASSPPGQGYYEQYF
clone size: -; V gene: TRBV10-3; D gene: TRBD2; J gene: TRBJ2-3; CDR3 protein: CAISEPAGRDTQYF
clone size: -; V gene: TRBV20-1; D gene: TRBD2; J gene: TRBJ2-7; CDR3 protein: CSARALARSSYEQYF
clone size: -; V gene: TRBV29-1; D gene: TRBD1; J gene: TRBJ2-1; CDR3 protein: CSVAGDRGNNEQFF
clone size: -; V gene: TRBV11-1; D gene: -; J gene: TRBJ2-5; CDR3 protein: CASSARTVYLQETQYF
clone size: -; V gene: TRBV11-2; D gene: TRBD2; J gene: TRBJ2-5; CDR3 protein: CASGGRTRGETQYF